One and the same sample provided the 21 T cell receptor beta chains below, sequenced in a study of technical replicates of blood from four donors. Produced via immunoSEQ multiplex PCR; TCRdb's table is partial and in-frame only. The sample has about 70,000 clones, approximately 95% seen once; the top ten hold around 0.24%. Sequenced sample: T cells isolated from PBMCs. All receptors come from a human donor in good health.

The chain is built from TRBV9 and TRBJ2-1; perhaps TRBD2 as D (6 bases). The CDR3 consists of 17 residues. V lost 4 bases and J 0 bases, leaving 17 bases between the germline ends. CDR1 SGDLS and CDR2 YYNGEE come from the germline V gene. CDR3 loop: CASSPGLAASSYNEQFF. The CDR3 DNA reads TGTGCCAGCAGCCCCGGTTTAGCGGCAAGCTCCTACAATGAGCAGTTCTTC.

The rearrangement links TRBV5-1 to TRBJ2-1, with 12 bases identical to TRBD2. CDR1 is SGHRS and CDR2 is YFSETQ in the germline V gene. V lost 3 bases to trimming and J lost 2 bases; unmatched junction nucleotides: 15. The CDR3 totals 20 residues. CDR3 loop: CASSSGLAGLNPGPYNEQFF. CDR3 nucleotides: TGCGCCAGCAGCTCGGGACTAGCGGGTCTCAATCCTGGCCCCTACAATGAGCAGTTCTTC.

The genes are TRBV7-6 and TRBJ1-4; maybe TRBD1 (5 bases). Germline V gene lookup returns CDR1 SGHVS and CDR2 FNYEAQ. The CDR3 length is 14 residues. Deletions cut 5 bases from V and 0 bases from J, with 7 bases between. The CDR3 protein is CASSQTATNEKLFF. CDR3 nucleotides: TGTGCCAGCAGCCAGACAGCAACTAATGAAAAACTGTTTTTT.

The chain uses TRBV13 and TRBJ1-4; 8 nucleotides line up with TRBD1. CDR1 is PRHDT, CDR2 FYEKMQ, per germline (reference sequence). The trim removed 4 bases at V and 5 bases at J, leaving 12 bases unmatched. CDR3 length: 17 residues. The CDR3 reads CASSSRFWTGLNEKLFF. The CDR3, as DNA: TGTGCCAGCAGCTCCCGCTTTTGGACAGGGTTAAATGAAAAACTGTTTTTT.

This clone was seen once. The rearrangement uses TRBV5-1 and TRBJ2-5; D perhaps matches TRBD1 (6 bases). The CDR3 totals 15 residues. V was shortened by 0 bases and J by 1 base, with 10 bases between the two germline ends. Germline V CDR1 and CDR2: SGHRS, YFSETQ. The CDR3 region is CASSLGTATQETQYF. Here the CDR3 DNA reads TGCGCCAGCAGCTTGGGGACAGCTACCCAAGAGACCCAGTACTTC.

The chain couples TRBV5-4 to TRBJ2-7, with TRBD2 as a possible D gene (5 bases). CDR1 is SGHNT and CDR2 is YYREEE in the germline V gene (reference sequence). The CDR3 runs 14 residues. Trimming removed 1 base from V and 0 bases from J, with 8 bases in between. The CDR3 DNA follows: TGTGCCAGCAGCTTGATTAGCGACTCCTACGAGCAGTACTTC. This translates into CASSLISDSYEQYF.

This clone has only a few counts. The V gene is TRBV6-5, the J gene TRBJ1-1; D call uncertain. The CDR3 loop spans 14 amino acids. CDR1 and CDR2 from the germline V gene are MNHEY and SVGAGI. Trimming took 2 bases from V and 1 from J, leaving 8 bases between them. CDR3 in DNA: TGTGCCAGCAGTTACACACGGGGGAACACTGAAGCTTTCTTT. It translates to CASSYTRGNTEAFF.

The rearrangement links TRBV6-6 to TRBJ2-7; 7 bases match TRBD1. The germline V gene encodes CDR1 MNHNY and CDR2 SVGAGI (reference sequence). V dropped 6 bases and J dropped 2; count of bases not matched to a gene: 7. The CDR3 consists of 14 residues. This CDR3 reads CASRPRTGTYEQYF. The CDR3 DNA reads TGTGCCAGCAGACCGAGGACAGGCACCTACGAGCAGTACTTC.

This chain joins TRBV27 and TRBJ1-5, with D perhaps matching TRBD1 (5 bases). Germline CDR1 reads MNHEY; CDR2 reads SMNVEV (reference sequence). V was clipped by 7 bases and J by 1 base, with 14 bases between them. The CDR3 extends over 15 amino acids. CDR3 DNA sequence: TGTGCCAGCAAAAATGGGGGGTTGAGCAATCAGCCCCAGCATTTT. Its protein is CASKNGGLSNQPQHF.

The chain carries TRBV14 and TRBJ1-1, with 8 nucleotides matching TRBD1. The J segment lost 0 bases and the V segment lost 4 bases, leaving 1 base of the junction unmatched. In germline, CDR1 is SGHDN, CDR2 FVKESK. The CDR3 has 14 residues. As DNA, the CDR3 is TGTGCCAGCAGCCCGGGACAGGTGAACACTGAAGCTTTCTTT. It translates to CASSPGQVNTEAFF.

This chain connects TRBV6-4 to TRBJ1-2; D unresolved. The CDR3 runs 13 residues. Germline CDR1 MRHNA, CDR2 SNTAGT. V gave up 2 bases and J gave up 6 bases, with 10 bases separating them. In DNA, the CDR3 is TGTGCCAGCAGTGACCGGGGTAGCGATGGCTACACCTTC. Its protein product is CASSDRGSDGYTF.

The sample holds one count of this clone. The chain joins TRBV28 to TRBJ2-7; 8 bases align to TRBD1. This CDR3 has 17 residues. V lost 7 bases to trimming and J lost 2 bases; unmatched junction nucleotides: 16. The V gene's germline CDR1 is MDHEN and CDR2 SYDVKM. In DNA, the CDR3 is TGTGCCAGCACCCAATTTACCTGGGGACAGGACACCTACGAGCAGTACTTC. Amino acids: CASTQFTWGQDTYEQYF.

This sequence joins TRBV9 and TRBJ2-5; 9 positions match TRBD2. V shed 1 base and J 3 bases; nucleotides not matched to a gene: 13. The CDR3 runs 18 residues. The germline V gene has CDR1 SGDLS and CDR2 YYNGEE. CDR3 DNA: TGTGCCAGCAGCGTATCCTTGGGGGCGGGAGGGGTCAAAGAGACCCAGTACTTC. This translates into CASSVSLGAGGVKETQYF.

The chain joins TRBV11-2 to TRBJ1-1; D gene ambiguous. Trimming took off 4 bases at V and 2 bases at J, with 14 bases between the two ends. Germline values: CDR1 SGHAT, CDR2 FQNNGV. This CDR3 is 15 amino acids long. CDR3 region: CASSWDGRENTEAFF. The DNA for the CDR3 is TGTGCCAGCAGCTGGGATGGACGGGAAAACACTGAAGCTTTCTTT. Full variable domain (outside the CDR3, taken from reference TRBV11-2 and TRBJ1-1): EAGVAQSPRYKIIEKRQSVAFWCNPISGHATLYWYQQILGQGPKLLIQFQNNGVVDDSQLPKDRFSAERLKGVDSTLKIQPAKLEDSAVYLCASSWDGRENTEAFFGQGTRLTVV.

The chain recombines TRBV6-5 with TRBJ1-5, with 7 bases matching TRBD1. The germline V gene encodes CDR1 MNHEY and CDR2 SVGAGI. This CDR3 contains 14 residues. V trimming: 8 bases; J trimming: 12 bases; junction bases outside the gene matches: 16. The chain's CDR3 is CASSSQGDDQGQHF. In nucleotides, the CDR3 is TGTGCCAGCTCCTCTCAGGGGGATGATCAGGGCCAGCATTTT.

The chain is built from TRBV15 and TRBJ2-7; TRBD1 aligns across 7 bases. The CDR3 runs to 14 residues. Germline CDR1 LNHNV, CDR2 YYDKDF (reference sequence). The V gene end was trimmed by 2 bases and the J gene end by 4 bases; junction bases not matched to a gene: 5. The DNA of the CDR3 is TGTGCCACCAGCAGAAGACAGGGCTATTACGAGCAGTACTTC. Its translation is CATSRRQGYYEQYF.

The chain carries TRBV5-8 and TRBJ1-5; the D gene is possibly TRBD1 (5 bases). Trimming took off 2 bases at V and 5 bases at J, with 11 bases between the two ends. Germline CDR1 and CDR2: SGHTS and YDEGEE. CDR3 size: 14 residues. In DNA form, the CDR3 reads TGTGCCAGCAGCTTCAAATCGGGGGATCAGCCCCAGCATTTT. Protein product: CASSFKSGDQPQHF.

The chain has TRBV9 and TRBJ2-1, with D hard to call. V gave up 0 bases and J gave up 0 bases, with 7 bases separating them. This CDR3 is built from 15 residues. Germline assignment: CDR1 SGDLS and CDR2 YYNGEE. CDR3 residues: CASSVGSSSYNEQFF. Here the CDR3 DNA reads TGTGCCAGCAGCGTAGGATCTAGCTCCTACAATGAGCAGTTCTTC. The variable domain in full, completed from reference TRBV9 and TRBJ2-1, reads DSGVTQTPKHLITATGQRVTLRCSPRSGDLSVYWYQQSLDQGLQFLIQYYNGEERAKGNILERFSAQQFPDLHSELNLSSLELGDSALYFCASSVGSSSYNEQFFGPGTRLTVL.

This chain connects TRBV25-1 to TRBJ2-7; a weak D match, TRBD2 (6 bases). V gave up 8 bases and J gave up 4 bases, with 18 bases separating them. The CDR3 runs to 14 residues. Germline values: CDR1 MGHDK, CDR2 SYGVNS. The CDR3: CASGGNVGPYEQYF. The CDR3 DNA is TGTGCCAGCGGGGGGAACGTTGGCCCTTACGAGCAGTACTTC.

The chain joins TRBV13 to TRBJ1-1; no reliable D call. The V gene lost 4 bases and the J gene lost 3 bases, with 9 bases spanning the gap. In germline, CDR1 is PRHDT, CDR2 FYEKMQ (reference sequence). CDR3 length equals 13 residues. The DNA for the CDR3 is TGTGCCAGCAGCTCCGAGGGATACACTGAAGCTTTCTTT. Translated, it gives CASSSEGYTEAFF.

The chain carries TRBV11-2 and TRBJ2-3; TRBD2 matches 8 bases. The junction had 6 bases not matched to a gene; V was cut back by 0 bases and J by 4 bases. Germline CDR1 SGHAT, CDR2 FQNNGV. The CDR3 sequence is 16 residues long. CDR3 bases: TGTGCCAGCAGCTTAGATCTTGGACTAGCATCAGATACGCAGTATTTT. Translated, it gives CASSLDLGLASDTQYF.